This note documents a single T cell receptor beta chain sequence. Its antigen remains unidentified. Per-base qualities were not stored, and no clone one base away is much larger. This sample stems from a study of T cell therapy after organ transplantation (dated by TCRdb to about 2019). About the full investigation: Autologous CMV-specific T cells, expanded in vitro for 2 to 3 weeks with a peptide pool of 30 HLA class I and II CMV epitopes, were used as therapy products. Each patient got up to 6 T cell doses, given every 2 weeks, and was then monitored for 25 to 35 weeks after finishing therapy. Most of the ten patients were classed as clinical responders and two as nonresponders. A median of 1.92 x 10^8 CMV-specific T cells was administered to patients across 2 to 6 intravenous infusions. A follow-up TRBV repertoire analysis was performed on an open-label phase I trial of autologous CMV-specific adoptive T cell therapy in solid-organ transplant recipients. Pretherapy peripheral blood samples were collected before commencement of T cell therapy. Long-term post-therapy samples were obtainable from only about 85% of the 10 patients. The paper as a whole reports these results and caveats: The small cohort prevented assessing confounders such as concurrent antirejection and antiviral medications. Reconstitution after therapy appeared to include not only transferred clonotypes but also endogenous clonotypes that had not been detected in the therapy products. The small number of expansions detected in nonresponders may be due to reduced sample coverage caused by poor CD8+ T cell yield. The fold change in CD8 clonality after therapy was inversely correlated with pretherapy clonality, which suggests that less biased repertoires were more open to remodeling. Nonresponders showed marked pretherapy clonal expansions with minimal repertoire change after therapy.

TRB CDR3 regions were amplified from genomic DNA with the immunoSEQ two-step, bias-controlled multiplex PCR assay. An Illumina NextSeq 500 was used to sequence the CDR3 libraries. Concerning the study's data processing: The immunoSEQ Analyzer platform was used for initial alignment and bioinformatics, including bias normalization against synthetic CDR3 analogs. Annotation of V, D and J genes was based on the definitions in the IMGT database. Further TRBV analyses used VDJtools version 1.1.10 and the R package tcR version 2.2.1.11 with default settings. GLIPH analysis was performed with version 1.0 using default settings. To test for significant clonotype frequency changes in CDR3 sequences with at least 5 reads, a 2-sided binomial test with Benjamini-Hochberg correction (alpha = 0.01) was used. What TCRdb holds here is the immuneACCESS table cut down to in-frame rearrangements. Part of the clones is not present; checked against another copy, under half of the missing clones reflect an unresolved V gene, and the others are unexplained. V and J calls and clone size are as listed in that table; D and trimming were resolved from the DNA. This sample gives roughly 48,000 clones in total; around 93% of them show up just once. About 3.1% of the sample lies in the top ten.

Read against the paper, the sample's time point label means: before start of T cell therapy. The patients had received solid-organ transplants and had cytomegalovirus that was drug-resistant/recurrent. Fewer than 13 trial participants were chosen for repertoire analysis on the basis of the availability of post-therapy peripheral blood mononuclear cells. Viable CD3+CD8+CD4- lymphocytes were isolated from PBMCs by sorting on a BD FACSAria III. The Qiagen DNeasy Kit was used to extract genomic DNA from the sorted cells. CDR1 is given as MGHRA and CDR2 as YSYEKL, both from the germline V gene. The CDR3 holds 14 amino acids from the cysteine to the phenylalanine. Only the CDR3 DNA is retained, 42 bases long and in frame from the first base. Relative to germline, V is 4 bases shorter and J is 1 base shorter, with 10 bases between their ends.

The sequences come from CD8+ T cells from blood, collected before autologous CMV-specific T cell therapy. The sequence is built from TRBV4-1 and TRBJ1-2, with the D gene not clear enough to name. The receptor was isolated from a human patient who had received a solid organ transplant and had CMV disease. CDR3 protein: CASSLDGGNYGYTF. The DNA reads TGCGCCAGCAGCCTAGACGGAGGTAACTATGGCTACACCTTC.